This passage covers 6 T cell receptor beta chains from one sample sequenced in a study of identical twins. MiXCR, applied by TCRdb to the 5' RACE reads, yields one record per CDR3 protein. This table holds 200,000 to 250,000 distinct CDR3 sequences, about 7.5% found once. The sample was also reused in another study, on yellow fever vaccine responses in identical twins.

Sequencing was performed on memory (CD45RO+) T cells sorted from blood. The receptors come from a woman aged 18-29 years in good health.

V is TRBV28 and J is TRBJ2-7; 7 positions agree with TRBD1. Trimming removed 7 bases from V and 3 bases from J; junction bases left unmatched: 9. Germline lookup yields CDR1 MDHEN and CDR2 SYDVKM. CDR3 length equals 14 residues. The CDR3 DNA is TGTGCCAGCACCGAGGGGACAGCTTTCTACGAGCAGTACTTC. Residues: CASTEGTAFYEQYF.

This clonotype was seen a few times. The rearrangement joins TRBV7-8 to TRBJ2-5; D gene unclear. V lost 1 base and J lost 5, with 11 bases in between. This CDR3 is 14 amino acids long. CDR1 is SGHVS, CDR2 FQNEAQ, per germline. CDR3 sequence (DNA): TGTGCCAGCAGCTTAGGGAGACTCCGGGAGACCCAGTACTTC. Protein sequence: CASSLGRLRETQYF.

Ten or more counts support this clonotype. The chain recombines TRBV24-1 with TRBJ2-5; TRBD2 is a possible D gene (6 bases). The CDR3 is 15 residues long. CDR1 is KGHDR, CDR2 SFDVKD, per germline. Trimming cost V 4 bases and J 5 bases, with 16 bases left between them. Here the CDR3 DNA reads TGTGCCACCAGTGACCCCCGGGGGAAAGGGGAGACCCAGTACTTC. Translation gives CATSDPRGKGETQYF.

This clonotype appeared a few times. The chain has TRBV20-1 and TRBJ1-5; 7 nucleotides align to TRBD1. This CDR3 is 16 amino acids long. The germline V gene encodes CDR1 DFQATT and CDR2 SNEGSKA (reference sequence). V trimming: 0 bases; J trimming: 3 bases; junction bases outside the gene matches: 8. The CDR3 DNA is TGCAGTGCTAGAGATTCAGGGGGTCGAGCCAATCAGCCCCAGCATTTT. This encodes CSARDSGGRANQPQHF.

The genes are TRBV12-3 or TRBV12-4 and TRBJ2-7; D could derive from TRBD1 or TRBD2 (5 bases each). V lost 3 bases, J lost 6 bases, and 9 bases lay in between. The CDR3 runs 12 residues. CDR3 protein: CASSLLGTEQYF. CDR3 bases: TGTGCCAGCAGTTTGTTGGGGACCGAGCAGTACTTC.

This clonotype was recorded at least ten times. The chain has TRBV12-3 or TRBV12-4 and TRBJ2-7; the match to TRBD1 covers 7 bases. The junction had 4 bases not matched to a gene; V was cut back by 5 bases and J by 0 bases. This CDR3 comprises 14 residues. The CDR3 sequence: CASSIDRASYEQYF. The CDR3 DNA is TGTGCCAGCAGTATTGACAGGGCCTCCTACGAGCAGTACTTC.